Listed here are 26 T cell receptor beta chains from one sample, sequenced in a study of blood T cell repertoires in COVID-19. The data were produced by immunoSEQ multiplex PCR, yet TCRdb's version contains in-frame clones alone and is incomplete. Seen here are around 200,000 clones, around 80% observed once, and the top ten hold over 10%. The sample comprised peripheral blood. The receptors here all came from a woman in her fifties or sixties with acute or convalescent COVID-19.

V gene TRBV4-3 combines with J gene TRBJ2-7; tentative D call: TRBD1 (6 bases). V lost 1 base, J lost 3 bases, and 16 bases lay in between. CDR1 is LGHNA, CDR2 YSLEER, per germline. The CDR3 runs 16 residues. DNA for the CDR3: TGCGCCAGCAGCCAAGTTACGCTACAGGGCCACTACGAGCAGTACTTC. This codes for CASSQVTLQGHYEQYF.

V and J are TRBV11-2 and TRBJ1-4; the match to TRBD1 covers 9 bases. The junction had 6 bases not matched to a gene; V was cut back by 1 base and J by 6 bases. This CDR3 contains 16 residues. The germline gives CDR1 SGHAT, CDR2 FQNNGV. DNA of the CDR3: TGTGCCAGCAGCTTAGTTGGGACAGGGTTCTATGAAAAACTGTTTTTT. Its protein is CASSLVGTGFYEKLFF.

This CDR3 is CAISTGWNNEQFF. In nucleotides, the CDR3 is TGTGCCATCTCCACAGGTTGGAACAATGAGCAGTTCTTC. V and J are TRBV10-3 and TRBJ2-1, with D possibly matching TRBD1 (5 bases). Per germline, CDR1 ENHRY and CDR2 SYGVKD. Trimming left V 8 bases short and J 5 bases short, with 13 bases between. The CDR3 spans 13 residues.

The rearrangement links TRBV28 to TRBJ1-1; D perhaps matches TRBD1 (6 bases). Trimming took 4 bases from V and 3 from J, leaving 15 bases between them. The germline V gene encodes CDR1 MDHEN and CDR2 SYDVKM. This CDR3 contains 15 residues. CDR3 nucleotides: TGTGCCAGCAGTTCCGGGGGGCAGATCGACACTGAAGCTTTCTTT. It specifies CASSSGGQIDTEAFF. Together with reference TRBV28 and TRBJ1-1, the CDR3 gives the full variable domain: DVKVTQSSRYLVKRTGEKVFLECVQDMDHENMFWYRQDPGLGLRLIYFSYDVKMKEKGDIPEGYSVSREKKERFSLILESASTNQTSMYLCASSSGGQIDTEAFFGQGTRLTVV.

This clone has only one observation. The junction and the germline gene differ at one end; a read error may be behind it. The gene calls are TRBV7-9 and TRBJ1-4; D gene ambiguous. Per germline, CDR1 SEHNR and CDR2 FQNEAQ (reference sequence). The CDR3 totals 12 residues. CDR3 bases: TGTGCCAGCAGCCAGAGCAAACAGCCACTTGTTTTT. Its translation: CASSQSKQPLVF.

The chain employs TRBV5-4 and TRBJ2-1, with D uncertain. CDR3 length: 15 amino acids. V shed 0 bases and J shed 6 bases, with 13 bases lying between them. Germline loops: CDR1 SGHNT, CDR2 YYREEE (reference sequence). The CDR3 loop is CASSLGVQLINEQFF. The CDR3 region has the DNA TGTGCCAGCAGCTTGGGGGTACAGCTGATCAATGAGCAGTTCTTC. Drawing the rest from reference TRBV5-4 and TRBJ2-1, the complete variable domain is ETGVTQSPTHLIKTRGQQVTLRCSSQSGHNTVSWYQQALGQGPQFIFQYYREEENGRGNFPPRFSGLQFPNYSSELNVNALELDDSALYLCASSLGVQLINEQFFGPGTRLTVL.

The V gene is TRBV4-3, the J gene TRBJ2-3, with D tentatively TRBD2 (6 bases). The germline V and J ends were trimmed by 4 bases and 1 base, with 9 bases remaining between them. Germline assignment: CDR1 LGHNA and CDR2 YSLEER. The CDR3 has 14 amino acids. As DNA, the CDR3 is TGCGCCAGCAGCCGGCGGGACCGCACAGATACGCAGTATTTT. As protein: CASSRRDRTDTQYF.

The chain recombines TRBV10-3 with TRBJ1-2, with TRBD1 matching over 7 bases. J gave up 8 bases and V 0 bases, and 6 bases lay outside the gene matches. CDR1 ENHRY and CDR2 SYGVKD come from the germline V gene. The CDR3 has 14 amino acids. CDR3 DNA sequence: TGTGCCATCAGTGAGTCGGAGGGGGCGTTGGGCTACACCTTC. Translated: CAISESEGALGYTF.

This clone was recorded a few times. CDR3: CASSAGVGYNEQFF. The DNA of the CDR3 is TGTGCCAGCAGCGCGGGAGTTGGCTACAATGAGCAGTTCTTC. The V and J genes are TRBV5-6 and TRBJ2-1; 7 bases are a match to TRBD2. Losses at the gene ends were 4 bases for V and 3 bases for J; bases not matched to a gene: 4. CDR1 is SGHDT and CDR2 is YYEEEE in the germline V gene. CDR3 length: 14 amino acids.

V gene TRBV29-1 combines with J gene TRBJ2-3; TRBD1 matches at 8 bases. The V gene end was trimmed by 7 bases and the J gene end by 2 bases; junction bases not matched to a gene: 8. The CDR3 has 14 amino acids. From germline, CDR1 is SQVTM and CDR2 ANQGSEA. The CDR3 region is CSGSRTGSTDTQYF. The CDR3 DNA sequence: TGCAGCGGAAGCCGGACAGGGTCCACAGATACGCAGTATTTT.

The V call is TRBV7-2, the J call TRBJ2-7, with D possibly being TRBD1 (5 bases). The germline V and J ends were trimmed by 1 base and 3 bases, with 10 bases remaining between them. The CDR3 is made up of 14 amino acids. Germline V lookup: CDR1 SGHTA, CDR2 FQGNSA. CDR3 nucleotide sequence: TGTGCCAGCAGCTTAGAAGTGCAGGGCTACGAGCAGTACTTC. It yields the protein CASSLEVQGYEQYF.

This chain connects TRBV5-1 to TRBJ2-1; D is possibly TRBD1 (5 bases). CDR3 size: 13 residues. Trimming removed 2 bases from V and 8 bases from J, with 11 bases in between. From germline, CDR1 is SGHRS and CDR2 YFSETQ. The CDR3, as DNA: TGCGCCAGCAGCTTCCAAGTCAGGGATGAGCAGTTCTTC. Translating it yields CASSFQVRDEQFF.

The rearrangement links TRBV5-1 to TRBJ1-1; a weak D match, TRBD1 (5 bases). V was shortened by 4 bases and J by 1 base, with 8 bases between the two germline ends. Germline-derived CDR1 and CDR2 are SGHRS and YFSETQ. The CDR3 extends over 13 amino acids. The CDR3 DNA follows: TGCGCCAGCAGCACGGGGGGGAACACTGAAGCTTTCTTT. Translation: CASSTGGNTEAFF.

In its sample, this clone was seen a few times. This rearrangement joins TRBV3-1 (or the pseudogene TRBV3-2) to TRBJ1-2; 10 bases align to TRBD1. The CDR3 covers 16 residues. From germline, CDR1 is LGHDT and CDR2 YNNKEL (reference sequence). With V trimmed by 3 bases and J by 0 bases, 4 bases remained unmatched. The CDR3 bases are TGTGCCAGCAGCCAGCGGGGGACAGGGGCTAACTATGGCTACACCTTC. It is translated as CASSQRGTGANYGYTF.

This chain uses TRBV14 with TRBJ2-7, with 8 nucleotides matching TRBD2. Germline trimming cut 3 bases from V and 7 bases from J; bases unmatched to any gene: 17. Germline V lookup: CDR1 SGHDN, CDR2 FVKESK. The CDR3 spans 17 residues. CDR3 residues: CASSHPPRGATRREQYF. The CDR3 DNA reads TGTGCCAGCAGCCATCCACCGCGGGGGGCCACACGAAGGGAGCAGTACTTC. Based on the CDR3 plus reference TRBV14 and TRBJ2-7, the full variable domain is EAGVTQFPSHSVIEKGQTVTLRCDPISGHDNLYWYRRVMGKEIKFLLHFVKESKQDESGMPNNRFLAERTGGTYSTLKVQPAELEDSGVYFCASSHPPRGATRREQYFGPGTRLTVT.

In nucleotides, the CDR3 is TGTGCCAGCAGCCAAGGTGCGGGAGTCAATCCCTACGAGCAGTACTTC. Protein product: CASSQGAGVNPYEQYF. The chain couples TRBV14 to TRBJ2-7, with TRBD2 identical over 7 bases. This CDR3 contains 16 residues. CDR1 and CDR2 from the germline V gene are SGHDN and FVKESK. V lost 1 base and J lost 2; bases outside the gene matches: 8.

The table lists this clone with a count of one. The junction and the germline gene differ at one end; a read error may be behind it. The chain carries TRBV2 and TRBJ2-7; TRBD2 might be the D (6 bases). In germline, CDR1 is SNHLY, CDR2 FYNNEI. The CDR3 is made up of 15 amino acids. The CDR3 is CASREGRGLPYEQYF. As DNA, the CDR3 is TGTGCCAGCAGGGAAGGTAGGGGACTTCCCTACGAGCAGTACTTC.

The J gene is TRBJ1-1, the V gene TRBV7-8; D remains unclear. This CDR3 comprises 15 residues. V was trimmed by 4 bases and J by 0 bases, leaving 12 bases between them. Germline loops: CDR1 SGHVS, CDR2 FQNEAQ. This CDR3 reads CASSSTGRLNTEAFF. The CDR3 DNA is TGTGCCAGCAGCTCGACCGGGAGGTTGAACACTGAAGCTTTCTTT.

The chain has TRBV2 and TRBJ2-7; 11 bases are shared with TRBD2. J was trimmed by 2 bases and V by 5 bases; bases with no gene match: 2. The germline V gene has CDR1 SNHLY and CDR2 FYNNEI. The CDR3 length is 14 residues. The CDR3: CASSRTSGPYEQYF. In DNA form, the CDR3 reads TGTGCCAGCAGTAGGACTAGCGGGCCCTACGAGCAGTACTTC.

There are a few counts of this clone. V usage is TRBV18 and J usage is TRBJ1-1; weak D call: TRBD1 (6 bases). CDR3 length: 13 amino acids. The germline gives CDR1 KGHSH, CDR2 LQKENI. Trimming left V 8 bases short and J 4 bases short, with 14 bases between. CDR3 sequence reads: CASALDRSTEAFF. The CDR3 coding sequence is TGTGCCAGCGCCCTAGACAGGAGCACTGAAGCTTTCTTT.

This sequence joins TRBV7-2 and TRBJ1-5; D is perhaps TRBD1 (6 bases). Germline V CDR1 and CDR2: SGHTA, FQGNSA. Trimming took off 0 bases at V and 0 bases at J, with 12 bases between the two ends. This CDR3 region has 17 residues. The DNA for the CDR3 is TGTGCCAGCAGCTTAGCGAGGGGGGACTATAGCAATCAGCCCCAGCATTTT. Protein sequence: CASSLARGDYSNQPQHF.

This clone was seen a few times. The V and J genes are TRBV29-1 and TRBJ2-1, with a tentative D call TRBD1 (5 bases). V dropped 6 bases and J dropped 4 bases, with 16 bases sitting between them. CDR1 and CDR2 from the germline V gene are SQVTM and ANQGSEA. The CDR3 totals 14 residues. As DNA, the CDR3 is TGCAGCGTCCGCGACAGCCCCTTTTACAATGAGCAGTTCTTC. As protein: CSVRDSPFYNEQFF.

The V and J genes are TRBV9 and TRBJ1-6; 10 nucleotides line up with TRBD1. The CDR3 runs to 16 residues. CDR1 and CDR2 from the germline V gene are SGDLS and YYNGEE. The trim removed 2 bases at V and 9 bases at J, leaving 8 bases unmatched. The CDR3 bases are TGTGCCAGCAGCGTCCTGGGACAGGGGAAGGCTTCACCCCTCCACTTT. Translating it yields CASSVLGQGKASPLHF.

The chain has TRBV6-1 and TRBJ1-2, with 9 bases aligning to TRBD1. V gave up 0 bases and J gave up 7 bases; unmatched junction bases: 3. CDR1 and CDR2 from the germline V gene are MNHNS and SASEGT. The CDR3 sequence is 14 residues long. CDR3: CASSEATGGGGYTF. CDR3 DNA sequence: TGTGCCAGCAGTGAAGCGACAGGGGGGGGTGGCTACACCTTC.

The chain joins TRBV6-2 or TRBV6-3 to TRBJ1-2, with 9 bases fitting TRBD1. CDR3 length: 11 amino acids. With V trimmed by 5 bases and J by 8 bases, 0 bases remained unmatched. The germline V gene has CDR1 MNHEY and CDR2 SVGEGT. CDR3 coding DNA: TGTGCCAGCAGTACAGGGGGCGGCTACACCTTC. Its translation is CASSTGGGYTF.

The genes are TRBV9 and TRBJ2-6; D is possibly TRBD1 (5 bases). The CDR3 contains 18 residues. The ends were cut back, 5 bases at V and 0 bases at J, with 18 bases in the middle. Germline values: CDR1 SGDLS, CDR2 YYNGEE. CDR3 DNA: TGTGCCAGCAGTCGCGGAGACAGAGCCTACTCTGGGGCCAACGTCCTGACTTTC. Translation: CASSRGDRAYSGANVLTF. The whole variable domain, remainder taken from reference TRBV9 and TRBJ2-6, is DSGVTQTPKHLITATGQRVTLRCSPRSGDLSVYWYQQSLDQGLQFLIQYYNGEERAKGNILERFSAQQFPDLHSELNLSSLELGDSALYFCASSRGDRAYSGANVLTFGAGSRLTVL.